The clone carrying this T cell receptor beta chain turned up a few times. Its target is not known. These data are taken from a study of CD8 T cells in ankylosing spondylitis. Quantitative 5'-RACE with molecular barcodes was used to make the TCR beta libraries. One entry per CDR3 protein results from TCRdb running MiXCR on the 5' RACE reads. This sample yields fewer than 250,000 distinct CDR3 sequences, of which approximately 24% are seen a single time; around 6.3% belongs to the top ten. Study-level findings and limits: The clones that were linked to disease were reported to be significantly enriched in matched synovial fluid samples from ankylosing spondylitis patients. Clones that were linked to disease were CD8+ and were relatively rare in peripheral blood.

V shed 6 bases and J 2 bases; nucleotides not matched to a gene: 6. The CDR3 is 14 residues long. Per germline, CDR1 ENHRY and CDR2 SYGVKD. This chain joins TRBV10-3 and TRBJ2-5, with 7 bases lining up with TRBD1. This sequence was found in a male donor with ankylosing spondylitis or in good health (not recorded which). Input material: blood, either unsorted or a sorted T cell fraction (not recorded which). DNA for the CDR3: TGTGCCATCAGCCTCTCGACAGGGCAAGAGACCCAGTACTTC. It codes for CAISLSTGQETQYF.